Below are 29 T cell receptor beta chains sequenced from a single sample in a study of T cells after yellow fever vaccination. TCRdb re-called the 5' RACE reads with MiXCR, one entry per CDR3 protein. The table includes more than 300,000 distinct CDR3 sequences, approximately 12% detected once. The sample was CD4+ T cells sorted from PBMCs, taken 45 days after the yellow fever booster vaccination. Receptors originate from a man younger than 30 who received the YFV17D yellow fever vaccine.

This clonotype was seen many times. V gene TRBV7-8 combines with J gene TRBJ2-7; 11 nucleotides agree with TRBD1. Germline CDR1 reads SGHVS; CDR2 reads FQNEAQ. This CDR3 contains 12 residues. V trimming: 5 bases; J trimming: 9 bases; junction bases outside the gene matches: 3. The CDR3 protein is CASSTGQGAQYV. The DNA of the CDR3 is TGTGCCAGCAGCACCGGACAGGGGGCGCAGTACGTC.

This clonotype was recorded a few times. The genes are TRBV29-1 and TRBJ1-2, with D tentatively TRBD1 (5 bases). Trimming stripped 5 bases from V and 4 bases from J, with 14 bases between. Germline CDR1 SQVTM, CDR2 ANQGSEA. This CDR3 comprises 13 residues. CDR3 sequence: CSVSREISYGYTF. The CDR3 bases are TGCAGCGTTAGCAGGGAGATAAGCTATGGCTACACCTTC.

Many counts were recorded for this clonotype. V and J are TRBV9 and TRBJ2-5; no clear D gene. Germline V gene lookup returns CDR1 SGDLS and CDR2 YYNGEE. The CDR3 has 13 residues. Trimming shortened V by 4 bases and J by 4 bases, and 11 bases separated the two germline ends. The CDR3 region is CASSPRPRETQYF. DNA of the CDR3: TGTGCCAGCAGCCCGAGGCCTCGAGAGACCCAGTACTTC.

This clonotype was counted many times. The CDR3 DNA reads as TGCGCCAGCAGCTCGCTCTCAGGGGGGAACACTGAAGCTTTCTTT. Amino acids: CASSSLSGGNTEAFF. This rearrangement joins TRBV5-1 to TRBJ1-1, with 7 bases matching TRBD1. The CDR3 is 15 amino acids. CDR1 SGHRS and CDR2 YFSETQ come from the germline V gene. The V and J ends lost 3 bases and 1 base, in that order; junction bases with no gene match: 6.

This clonotype was observed at least ten times. The chain joins TRBV5-1 to TRBJ2-5; a possible D gene is TRBD1 (5 bases). V lost 4 bases, J lost 2 bases, and 15 bases lay in between. The CDR3 is 15 residues long. Germline V gene lookup returns CDR1 SGHRS and CDR2 YFSETQ. CDR3 in DNA: TGCGCCAGCAGCCTGGCAGGACAATTACAAGAGACCCAGTACTTC. As protein: CASSLAGQLQETQYF.

This clonotype was seen repeatedly, ten times or more. V and J are TRBV6-9 and TRBJ1-5, with 8 bases lining up with TRBD1. CDR3 length: 15 amino acids. V lost 6 bases, J lost 3 bases, and 7 bases stayed unmatched. Germline V gives CDR1 MNHGY, CDR2 SVAAGI. The CDR3 loop is CASSLGQGLNQPQHF. In DNA form, the CDR3 reads TGTGCCAGCAGCCTTGGACAGGGACTCAATCAGCCCCAGCATTTT.

This clonotype was seen a few times. The chain links TRBV20-1 to TRBJ1-4; D gene uncertain. The CDR3 length is 14 residues. Germline CDR1 reads DFQATT; CDR2 reads SNEGSKA (reference sequence). Trimming removed 2 bases at V and 7 bases at J, with 14 bases between. CDR3 DNA: TGCAGTGCTAGAATCGGGAACGCCGGTGAAAAACTGTTTTTT. As protein: CSARIGNAGEKLFF.

The rearrangement joins TRBV7-2 to TRBJ2-5; D is possibly TRBD2 (5 bases). V gave up 5 bases and J gave up 5 bases, with 12 bases separating them. The V gene's germline CDR1 is SGHTA and CDR2 FQGNSA. This CDR3 region has 13 residues. The chain's CDR3 is CASSTRGWETQYF. In DNA, the CDR3 is TGTGCCAGCAGCACCCGAGGGTGGGAGACCCAGTACTTC.

At least ten counts were recorded for this clonotype. V is TRBV6-5 and J is TRBJ2-3; D is undetermined. The V gene's germline CDR1 is MNHEY and CDR2 SVGAGI. V lost 6 bases, J lost 0 bases, and 16 bases lay in between. The CDR3 is 16 residues long. The CDR3 spells CASSSGPTSSTDTQYF. Written as DNA, the CDR3 is TGTGCCAGCAGCTCAGGCCCGACTTCTAGCACAGATACGCAGTATTTT.

The table lists this clonotype with many counts. This chain connects TRBV30 to TRBJ1-2; D unresolved. The CDR3 has 13 amino acids. CDR1 and CDR2 from the germline V gene are GTSNPN and SVGIG (reference sequence). Trimming left V 1 base short and J 8 bases short, with 14 bases between. In DNA form, the CDR3 reads TGTGCCTGGAGTGACAGCCTTCAAGGGGGCTACACCTTC. Translated: CAWSDSLQGGYTF.

The chain joins TRBV19 to TRBJ2-2, with D possibly TRBD2 on 6 matching bases. This CDR3 is 15 amino acids long. Germline V lookup: CDR1 LNHDA, CDR2 SQIVND (reference sequence). V lost 7 bases and J lost 0, with 12 bases in between. For the CDR3, the DNA is TGTGCCAGTACCCCCGGGACTGCGAACACCGGGGAGCTGTTTTTT. Amino acid sequence: CASTPGTANTGELFF.

This clonotype was recorded at least ten times. The DNA of the CDR3 is TGTGCCAGCAGCTACCCCCCCGCCTACAATGAGCAGTTCTTC. Protein sequence: CASSYPPAYNEQFF. This chain connects TRBV7-9 to TRBJ2-1; D unclear. The CDR3 spans 14 residues. Trimming pared 4 bases from V and 2 bases from J, leaving 9 bases between. In germline, CDR1 is SEHNR, CDR2 FQNEAQ (reference sequence).

There are a few counts of this clonotype. The chain links TRBV5-1 to TRBJ1-2; 7 bases line up with TRBD1. The germline V gene has CDR1 SGHRS and CDR2 YFSETQ. The CDR3 covers 14 residues. The trim removed 4 bases at V and 6 bases at J, leaving 9 bases unmatched. The CDR3 DNA sequence: TGCGCCAGCAGCCCAGGGGGTGGAAAGGATGGCTACACCTTC. Translating it yields CASSPGGGKDGYTF.

V and J are TRBV29-1 and TRBJ2-1; 9 nucleotides agree with TRBD2. The germline gives CDR1 SQVTM, CDR2 ANQGSEA. This CDR3 is built from 13 residues. V lost 0 bases and J lost 15; bases outside the gene matches: 9. CDR3 region: CSVEDWRGGLWFF. The CDR3 DNA follows: TGCAGCGTTGAAGATTGGCGGGGGGGTTTGTGGTTCTTC.

In this sample, this clonotype turned up a few times. The chain couples TRBV20-1 to TRBJ2-3, with D perhaps matching TRBD1 or TRBD2 (5 bases each). Trimming left V 0 bases short and J 6 bases short, with 16 bases between. Per the germline V gene, CDR1 is DFQATT and CDR2 is SNEGSKA (reference sequence). The CDR3 is made up of 15 amino acids. CDR3: CSARDSGTTGDTQYF. CDR3 DNA: TGCAGTGCTAGAGATTCGGGGACCACGGGGGATACGCAGTATTTT.

The V gene is TRBV5-1, the J gene TRBJ2-1, with 7 bases fitting TRBD1. Germline CDR1 and CDR2: SGHRS and YFSETQ. The CDR3 length is 16 residues. V lost 3 bases to trimming and J lost 1 base; unmatched junction nucleotides: 7. CDR3 DNA: TGCGCCAGCAGCTCGACAGGGCTAAGGTCCTACAATGAGCAGTTCTTC. Protein sequence: CASSSTGLRSYNEQFF.

Many counts were recorded for this clonotype. This chain uses TRBV6-5 with TRBJ1-5, with TRBD1 matching over 9 bases. V dropped 4 bases and J dropped 6; count of bases not matched to a gene: 4. This CDR3 spans 14 amino acids. Germline loops: CDR1 MNHEY, CDR2 SVGAGI. The CDR3 sequence: CASSSGQGGQPQHF. The CDR3 nucleotides read TGTGCCAGCAGTTCGGGACAGGGAGGTCAGCCCCAGCATTTT.

This clonotype was counted ten times or more. The chain employs TRBV18 and TRBJ2-1; the D is unclear. The V gene lost 5 bases and the J gene lost 3 bases, with 2 bases spanning the gap. The germline V gene encodes CDR1 KGHSH and CDR2 LQKENI. The CDR3 covers 11 residues. In DNA form, the CDR3 reads TGTGCCAGCTCATTCTACAATGAGCAGTTCTTC. Translated: CASSFYNEQFF.

This clonotype was seen more than once but under ten times. The chain carries TRBV6-5 and TRBJ2-2; maybe TRBD2 (6 bases). The germline V and J ends were trimmed by 6 bases and 1 base, with 15 bases remaining between them. CDR1 is MNHEY and CDR2 is SVGAGI in the germline V gene. This CDR3 spans 16 amino acids. The CDR3 DNA sequence: TGTGCCAGCAGACGCTCAGGGAGGCGGAACACCGGGGAGCTGTTTTTT. This sequence encodes CASRRSGRRNTGELFF.

The V call is TRBV10-3, the J call TRBJ1-5; D call uncertain. The CDR3 is 11 residues long. V lost 11 bases and J 4 bases, leaving 9 bases between the germline ends. Germline CDR1 and CDR2: ENHRY and SYGVKD. The CDR3 bases are TGTGCCTCCGGACCTAATCAGCCCCAGCATTTT. Protein product: CASGPNQPQHF.

This clonotype occurred a few times. CDR3 in DNA: TGCGCCAGCAGCTTGGATATGGGGCGGGACACTGAAGCTTTCTTT. Amino acids: CASSLDMGRDTEAFF. This chain connects TRBV5-1 to TRBJ1-1; TRBD1 might be the D (5 bases). The CDR3 length is 15 residues. Deletions cut 0 bases from V and 3 bases from J, with 12 bases between. CDR1 is SGHRS and CDR2 is YFSETQ in the germline V gene.

This clonotype was recorded only once. The CDR3 sequence is CAWKGTGGSDYQPQHF. The CDR3 DNA reads TGTGCCTGGAAGGGGACAGGGGGCTCGGATTATCAGCCCCAGCATTTT. The gene calls are TRBV30 and TRBJ1-5; TRBD1 matches 12 bases. Losses at the gene ends were 4 bases for V and 5 bases for J; bases not matched to a gene: 9. Germline lookup yields CDR1 GTSNPN and CDR2 SVGIG (reference sequence). This CDR3 region has 16 residues.

This clonotype was recorded a few times. This chain connects TRBV30 to TRBJ2-3; weak D call: TRBD2 (6 bases). The CDR3 totals 11 residues. Between the trimmed V and J ends, which lost 4 bases and 10 bases, there was a span of 12 bases. The germline V gene has CDR1 GTSNPN and CDR2 SVGIG (reference sequence). CDR3 nucleotides: TGTGCCTGGACGTACCGGGACTCGCAGTATTTT. Amino acids: CAWTYRDSQYF.

This sequence joins TRBV27 and TRBJ1-2, with D perhaps matching TRBD1 (6 bases). V was pared by 5 bases and J by 5 bases, with 21 bases between. The germline gives CDR1 MNHEY, CDR2 SMNVEV (reference sequence). The CDR3 runs 16 residues. The CDR3 is CASSPRRVPDRYGYTF. Written as DNA, the CDR3 is TGTGCCAGCAGTCCCCGACGGGTTCCGGACAGATATGGCTACACCTTC.

The chain is built from TRBV7-8 and TRBJ2-2; D call uncertain. The CDR3 is 14 residues long. With 1 base removed from V and 5 bases from J, the gap between germline ends came to 8 bases. Germline V gene lookup returns CDR1 SGHVS and CDR2 FQNEAQ. CDR3 nucleotide sequence: TGTGCCAGCAGCTTAGGGCAGAGGACCGGGGAGCTGTTTTTT. It yields the protein CASSLGQRTGELFF.

This clonotype was picked up a small number of times. The CDR3 here is CSARHTSGGRTDTQYF. CDR3 bases: TGCAGTGCTAGGCATACTAGCGGGGGCCGCACAGATACGCAGTATTTT. The V gene is TRBV20-1, the J gene TRBJ2-3, with 11 bases aligning to TRBD2. The CDR3 is 16 residues long. Germline V gene lookup returns CDR1 DFQATT and CDR2 SNEGSKA (reference sequence). J lost 1 base, V lost 3 bases, and 6 bases had no gene match.

The chain recombines TRBV7-2 with TRBJ1-2; D unclear. The CDR3 length is 14 residues. Germline-derived CDR1 and CDR2 are SGHTA and FQGNSA. Trimming took off 5 bases at V and 4 bases at J, with 14 bases between the two ends. CDR3 sequence (DNA): TGTGCCAGCAGCCGAAGTAGGTCAAGCTATGGCTACACCTTC. This encodes CASSRSRSSYGYTF.

This clonotype has more than one count but fewer than ten. The chain is built from TRBV25-1 and TRBJ2-2; D is undetermined. In germline, CDR1 is MGHDK, CDR2 SYGVNS. V dropped 4 bases and J dropped 0 bases, with 9 bases sitting between them. The CDR3 contains 15 residues. The chain's CDR3 is CASSGKGTNTGELFF. In nucleotides, the CDR3 is TGTGCCAGCAGTGGTAAAGGGACGAACACCGGGGAGCTGTTTTTT.

The CDR3 region is CASSTTLYEQYF. The CDR3 DNA follows: TGTGCCAGCAGTACAACACTTTACGAGCAGTACTTC. This rearrangement joins TRBV6-5 to TRBJ2-7; unclear D gene. Deletions cut 5 bases from V and 4 bases from J, with 9 bases between. Germline-derived CDR1 and CDR2 are MNHEY and SVGAGI. This CDR3 has 12 residues.